A few counts support the clone carrying this T cell receptor beta chain. This entry comes from a study of blood T cell repertoires in COVID-19. In the study overall: Whether acute or convalescent, the COVID-19 samples came from the United States, Italy and Spain.

Some clones are missing from TCRdb's copy, which holds only in-frame ones; the method was immunoSEQ multiplex PCR. The sample records 200,000 to 300,000 clones, 80% to 90% being singletons. From germline, CDR1 is LNHDA and CDR2 SQIVND (reference sequence). This CDR3 contains 15 residues. The V and J ends lost 6 bases and 9 bases, in that order; junction bases with no gene match: 9. This sequence originates from a woman aged 45-65 years with acute or convalescent COVID-19. The chain links TRBV19 to TRBJ1-5; TRBD1 aligns across 12 bases. Sequenced material: peripheral blood. The CDR3 sequence: CASSDRDRGRGPQHF. Written as DNA, the CDR3 is TGTGCCAGTAGCGACCGGGACAGGGGGCGCGGGCCCCAGCATTTT.